One sample yielded the 19 T cell receptor beta chains listed below, sequenced in a study of cytomegalovirus exposure and HLA in healthy donors (dated by TCRdb to about 2017). The method was the immunoSEQ multiplex PCR assay. A mixture of 60 forward primers for TCR Vbeta segments and 13 reverse primers for TCR Jbeta segments was used in the multiplex PCR. TCRdb stores this immuneACCESS table with in-frame sequences only. Part of the clones is absent; in the studies checked, under half of the shortfall reflects unresolved V genes, and no reason is known for the rest. The sample table shows some 150,000 clones, and around 80% are seen once. The ten most abundant clones make up under 6% of the sample. The sequencing input was PBMCs. Source of these receptors: a woman in her forties or fifties in good health and CMV-seropositive.

The chain has TRBV7-2 and TRBJ2-3, with no clear D. The germline gives CDR1 SGHTA, CDR2 FQGNSA. Trimming removed 5 bases from V and 0 bases from J, with 9 bases in between. This CDR3 contains 14 residues. CDR3 DNA: TGTGCCAGCAGCCAGGTTGGGAGCACAGATACGCAGTATTTT. Protein sequence: CASSQVGSTDTQYF.

The chain couples TRBV30 to TRBJ2-2; possibly TRBD1 for D (5 bases). CDR1 and CDR2 from the germline V gene are GTSNPN and SVGIG (reference sequence). The CDR3 is made up of 13 amino acids. Trimming stripped 0 bases from V and 6 bases from J, with 8 bases between. Here the CDR3 reads CAWSVRASGELFF. The CDR3 DNA reads as TGTGCCTGGAGTGTCAGGGCGTCCGGGGAGCTGTTTTTT.

The genes are TRBV2 and TRBJ1-1; 7 nucleotides match TRBD1. From germline, CDR1 is SNHLY and CDR2 FYNNEI. The CDR3 sequence is 14 residues long. The trim removed 6 bases at V and 0 bases at J, leaving 4 bases unmatched. CDR3: CASRRDSMNTEAFF. The CDR3 nucleotides read TGTGCCAGCAGGCGGGACAGCATGAACACTGAAGCTTTCTTT.

In this sample, this clone turned up a few times. The J gene is TRBJ1-2, the V gene TRBV11-2, with TRBD1 matching over 12 bases. The CDR3 contains 15 residues. Germline lookup yields CDR1 SGHAT and CDR2 FQNNGV. V shed 4 bases and J 3 bases; nucleotides not matched to a gene: 3. DNA of the CDR3: TGTGCCAGCAGCTGGGGACAGGGGGCGGACTATGGCTACACCTTC. Translating gives CASSWGQGADYGYTF.

The rearrangement joins TRBV7-2 to TRBJ2-5; 9 bases are shared with TRBD1. Per the germline V gene, CDR1 is SGHTA and CDR2 is FQGNSA. Losses at the gene ends were 2 bases for V and 4 bases for J; bases not matched to a gene: 8. The CDR3 covers 16 residues. The CDR3 region has the DNA TGTGCCAGCAGCTTAACCGCCGGGGGACAGGGAGAGACCCAGTACTTC. Protein product: CASSLTAGGQGETQYF.

In the case of this clone: The junction departs from the called germline gene at one end, perhaps through a read error. The V gene is TRBV7-9, the J gene TRBJ2-7; 10 nucleotides line up with TRBD1. The length of the CDR3 is 15 residues. Germline V gene sequence: CDR1 SEHNR, CDR2 FQNEAQ (reference sequence). The CDR3 region is CSSTARDRGKVEQYF. The CDR3 DNA follows: TGTTCCAGCACCGCCCGGGACAGGGGAAAGGTCGAGCAGTACTTC.

This chain uses TRBV6-5 with TRBJ1-1; D remains ambiguous. This CDR3 has 14 residues. Deletions cut 5 bases from V and 2 bases from J, with 12 bases between. Per germline, CDR1 MNHEY and CDR2 SVGAGI. In nucleotides, the CDR3 is TGTGCCAGCAGTCCCGCTCGGGGTAACACTGAAGCTTTCTTT. This gives the protein CASSPARGNTEAFF.

This clone was found a few times. The J gene is TRBJ2-7, the V gene TRBV7-2; TRBD1 matches 8 bases. The CDR3 runs to 14 residues. Germline V lookup: CDR1 SGHTA, CDR2 FQGNSA. V lost 2 bases, J lost 3 bases, and 3 bases stayed unmatched. The CDR3 here is CASSLQTGGYEQYF. CDR3 sequence (DNA): TGTGCCAGCAGCTTACAAACAGGGGGCTACGAGCAGTACTTC.

Details on this clone: A read error may produce the germline difference seen at one junction end. The chain carries TRBV20-1 and TRBJ1-2; 12 bases map to TRBD1. Germline values: CDR1 DFQATT, CDR2 SNEGSKA (reference sequence). The CDR3 covers 11 residues. The CDR3 reads CSARSGQGAIF. CDR3 nucleotide sequence: TGCAGTGCTAGATCGGGACAGGGGGCGATCTTC.

V gene TRBV28 combines with J gene TRBJ2-3, with 10 bases aligning to TRBD1. Germline V gives CDR1 MDHEN, CDR2 SYDVKM. The J segment lost 3 bases and the V segment lost 7 bases, leaving 4 bases of the junction unmatched. CDR3 size: 14 residues. The CDR3 here is CASTLDRGTDTQYF. Written as DNA, the CDR3 is TGTGCCAGCACCTTGGACAGGGGGACAGATACGCAGTATTTT.

The DNA of the CDR3 is TGTGCCTGGAGCCTAGGACAGAGCACAGATACGCAGTATTTT. The encoded protein is CAWSLGQSTDTQYF. The chain combines TRBV30 with TRBJ2-3; the D gene is possibly TRBD1 (6 bases). CDR3 size: 14 residues. Trimming removed 3 bases from V and 0 bases from J, with 10 bases in between. The germline V gene encodes CDR1 GTSNPN and CDR2 SVGIG (reference sequence).

The chain recombines TRBV5-1 with TRBJ2-7; 7 bases line up with TRBD1. The CDR3 has 14 amino acids. The V segment lost 0 bases and the J segment 2 bases; nucleotides outside the gene matches: 2. CDR1 and CDR2 from the germline V gene are SGHRS and YFSETQ. The CDR3 region has the DNA TGCGCCAGCAGCTTGGAAGGGGGCCCCTACGAGCAGTACTTC. Translation gives CASSLEGGPYEQYF.

This rearrangement joins TRBV5-1 to TRBJ2-1; D is unclear. Germline loops: CDR1 SGHRS, CDR2 YFSETQ. The V and J ends lost 7 bases and 6 bases respectively, with 17 bases between them. CDR3 length equals 14 residues. CDR3 nucleotide sequence: TGCGCCAGCGGAGAAGAGGCCCCACCCAATGAGCAGTTCTTC. This sequence encodes CASGEEAPPNEQFF.

This chain connects TRBV7-9 to TRBJ2-7, with TRBD2 matching over 8 bases. J was trimmed by 0 bases and V by 2 bases; bases with no gene match: 12. The CDR3 contains 18 residues. The germline V gene has CDR1 SEHNR and CDR2 FQNEAQ (reference sequence). DNA of the CDR3: TGTGCCAGCAGCTTATCGGGGGGGACACTGTTGAGCTCCTACGAGCAGTACTTC. As protein: CASSLSGGTLLSSYEQYF.

The chain employs TRBV10-1 and TRBJ2-3; perhaps TRBD2 as D (5 bases). V lost 6 bases to trimming and J lost 6 bases, with 7 bases between them. This CDR3 is built from 11 residues. CDR1 is WNHNN and CDR2 is SYGVQD in the germline V gene (reference sequence). CDR3 sequence (DNA): TGCGCCAGCAGGGGCGGGGATACGCAGTATTTT. Translating gives CASRGGDTQYF.

The chain links TRBV6-5 to TRBJ1-1; TRBD1 agrees at 7 bases. From germline, CDR1 is MNHEY and CDR2 SVGAGI. The CDR3 length is 12 residues. V dropped 5 bases and J dropped 9; count of bases not matched to a gene: 6. CDR3 amino acids: CASSHKQGKAFF. CDR3 DNA sequence: TGTGCCAGCAGTCACAAACAGGGGAAAGCTTTCTTT.

V usage is TRBV19 and J usage is TRBJ1-1, with D possibly matching TRBD1 (6 bases). The germline gives CDR1 LNHDA, CDR2 SQIVND (reference sequence). The CDR3 is 13 amino acids. Deletions cut 5 bases from V and 3 bases from J, with 10 bases between. The CDR3 reads CASSHRADTEAFF. DNA for the CDR3: TGTGCCAGTAGTCACAGGGCTGACACTGAAGCTTTCTTT. Looking up the rest from reference TRBV19 and TRBJ1-1 gives the full variable domain: DGGITQSPKYLFRKEGQNVTLSCEQNLNHDAMYWYRQDPGQGLRLIYYSQIVNDFQKGDIAEGYSVSREKKESFPLTVTSAQKNPTAFYLCASSHRADTEAFFGQGTRLTVV.

This clone was seen only a few times. V gene TRBV6-1 combines with J gene TRBJ1-1; D remains ambiguous. Between the trimmed V and J ends, which lost 6 bases and 5 bases, there was a span of 16 bases. CDR1 MNHNS and CDR2 SASEGT come from the germline V gene. The CDR3 has 14 amino acids. The CDR3 DNA follows: TGTGCCAGCAGGCCCTACAGAGTTAGTACTGAAGCTTTCTTT. Residues: CASRPYRVSTEAFF.

This chain joins TRBV5-4 and TRBJ2-6; D gene unclear. V was pared by 3 bases and J by 0 bases, with 4 bases between. This CDR3 comprises 14 residues. The germline V gene encodes CDR1 SGHNT and CDR2 YYREEE (reference sequence). DNA of the CDR3: TGTGCCAGCAGCTCGAGCTCTGGGGCCAACGTCCTGACTTTC. Translating gives CASSSSSGANVLTF. The full variable domain, rest sourced from reference TRBV5-4 and TRBJ2-6, is ETGVTQSPTHLIKTRGQQVTLRCSSQSGHNTVSWYQQALGQGPQFIFQYYREEENGRGNFPPRFSGLQFPNYSSELNVNALELDDSALYLCASSSSSGANVLTFGAGSRLTVL.